This T cell receptor (beta chain) is drawn from a study of OX40 agonist ivuxolimab in advanced cancers. Some clones are missing from TCRdb's copy, which holds only in-frame ones; the method was immunoSEQ multiplex PCR. The sample lists some 99,000 clones; approximately 90% were seen once. It was autoimmune disease history or systemic immunosuppression that excluded patients. Blood was sampled at baseline, cycle 4 day 1, and cycle 7 day 1. On this clone itself: The CDR3 ends on some other residue instead of the conserved phenylalanine or tryptophan, so this is likely a read error.

Trimming cost V 7 bases and J 14 bases; bases outside gene matches: 9. The CDR3 totals 14 residues. Germline V gene sequence: CDR1 SNHLY, CDR2 FYNNEI. This clonotype was sampled from an adult with an advanced solid tumor such as melanoma, head and neck, liver or kidney cancer. The chain combines TRBV2 with TRBJ1-6, with 12 positions matching TRBD1. Material: CD4+ or CD8+ T cells sorted from blood, obtained in a trial of the OX40 agonist ivuxolimab. The CDR3 DNA sequence: TGTGCCAGCATCGGGACAGGGGGCCCGGGGGCCCTCCACCTT. Its protein is CASIGTGGPGALHL.